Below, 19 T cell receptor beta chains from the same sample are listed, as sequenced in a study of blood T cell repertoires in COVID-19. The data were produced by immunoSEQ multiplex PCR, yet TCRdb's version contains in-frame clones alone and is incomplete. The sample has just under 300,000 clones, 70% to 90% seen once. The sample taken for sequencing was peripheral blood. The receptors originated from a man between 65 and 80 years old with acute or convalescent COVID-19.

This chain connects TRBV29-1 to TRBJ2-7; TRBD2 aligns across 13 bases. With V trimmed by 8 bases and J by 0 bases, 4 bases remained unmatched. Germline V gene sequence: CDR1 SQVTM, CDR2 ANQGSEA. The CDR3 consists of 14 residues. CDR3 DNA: TGCAGCACACGGACTAGCGGGAGCTCCTACGAGCAGTACTTC. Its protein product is CSTRTSGSSYEQYF.

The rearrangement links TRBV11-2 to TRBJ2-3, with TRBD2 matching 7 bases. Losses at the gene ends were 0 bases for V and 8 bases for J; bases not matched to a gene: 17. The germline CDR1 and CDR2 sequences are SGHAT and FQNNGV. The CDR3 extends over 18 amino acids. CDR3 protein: CASSLDGPGTTPHGTQYF. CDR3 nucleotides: TGTGCCAGCAGCTTAGACGGACCGGGGACTACTCCGCACGGTACGCAGTATTTT.

The CDR3 here is CAKTPSEGRDQPQHF. CDR3 sequence (DNA): TGTGCCAAAACTCCAAGTGAGGGGAGGGATCAGCCCCAGCATTTT. This chain links TRBV6-5 with TRBJ1-5; D may be TRBD1 (5 bases). Germline V gene sequence: CDR1 MNHEY, CDR2 SVGAGI. CDR3 length: 15 residues. Trimming cost V 10 bases and J 5 bases, with 21 bases left between them.

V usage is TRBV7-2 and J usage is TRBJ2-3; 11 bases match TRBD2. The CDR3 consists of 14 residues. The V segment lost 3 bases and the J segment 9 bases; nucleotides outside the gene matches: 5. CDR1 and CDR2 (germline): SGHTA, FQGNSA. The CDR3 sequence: CASSFSGGEGTQYF. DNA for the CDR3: TGTGCCAGCAGCTTTAGCGGGGGGGAGGGCACGCAGTATTTT.

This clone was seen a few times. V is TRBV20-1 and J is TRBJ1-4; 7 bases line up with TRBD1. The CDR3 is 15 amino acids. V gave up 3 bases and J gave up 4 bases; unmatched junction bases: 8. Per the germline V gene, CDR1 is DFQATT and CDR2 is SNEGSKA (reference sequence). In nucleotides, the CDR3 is TGCAGTGCTAGTAAGACAGGGCGAGTTAATGAAAAACTGTTTTTT. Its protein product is CSASKTGRVNEKLFF.

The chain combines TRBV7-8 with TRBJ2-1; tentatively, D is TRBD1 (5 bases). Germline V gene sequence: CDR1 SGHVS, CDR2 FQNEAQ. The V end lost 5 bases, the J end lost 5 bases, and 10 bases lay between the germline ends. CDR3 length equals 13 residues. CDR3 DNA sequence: TGTGCCAGCAGCACCAGGGTGCACAATGAGCAGTTCTTC. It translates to CASSTRVHNEQFF.

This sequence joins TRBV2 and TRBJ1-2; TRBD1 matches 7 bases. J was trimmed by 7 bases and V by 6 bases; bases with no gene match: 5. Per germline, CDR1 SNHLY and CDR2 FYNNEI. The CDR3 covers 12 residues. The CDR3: CASRLGQVGYTF. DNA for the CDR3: TGTGCCAGCAGGCTCGGACAGGTTGGCTACACCTTC.

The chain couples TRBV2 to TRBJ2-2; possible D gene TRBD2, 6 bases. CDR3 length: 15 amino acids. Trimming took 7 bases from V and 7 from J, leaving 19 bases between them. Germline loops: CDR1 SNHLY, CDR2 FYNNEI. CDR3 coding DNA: TGTGCCAGCAACCAACTAGCCCGGGGCGGCGGGGAGCTGTTTTTT. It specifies CASNQLARGGGELFF.

CDR3 bases: TGTGCCAGCAGCCCCACAGGGAACAATCAGCCCCAGCATTTT. Translated, it gives CASSPTGNNQPQHF. V is TRBV9 and J is TRBJ1-5; D perhaps matches TRBD1 (6 bases). Trimming took 4 bases from V and 3 from J, leaving 11 bases between them. Germline CDR1 and CDR2: SGDLS and YYNGEE. The CDR3 extends over 14 amino acids.

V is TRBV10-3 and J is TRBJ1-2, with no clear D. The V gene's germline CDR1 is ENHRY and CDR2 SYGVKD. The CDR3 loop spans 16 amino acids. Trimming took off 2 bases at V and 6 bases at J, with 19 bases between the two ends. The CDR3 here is CAISESGAQRGHGYTF. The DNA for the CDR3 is TGTGCCATCAGTGAGAGCGGCGCTCAGAGAGGGCATGGCTACACCTTC.

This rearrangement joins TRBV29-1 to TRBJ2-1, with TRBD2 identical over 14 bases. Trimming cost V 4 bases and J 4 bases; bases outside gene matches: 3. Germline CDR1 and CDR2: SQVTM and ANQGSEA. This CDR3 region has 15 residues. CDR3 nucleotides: TGCAGCGTTGTAGGACTAGCGGGGGGTTACAATGAGCAGTTCTTC. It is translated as CSVVGLAGGYNEQFF.

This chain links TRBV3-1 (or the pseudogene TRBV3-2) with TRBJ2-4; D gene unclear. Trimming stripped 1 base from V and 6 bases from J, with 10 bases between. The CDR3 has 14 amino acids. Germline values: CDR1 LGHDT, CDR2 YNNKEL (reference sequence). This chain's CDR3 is CASSQAYSANIQYF. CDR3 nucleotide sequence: TGTGCCAGCAGCCAAGCGTACTCCGCAAACATTCAGTACTTC.

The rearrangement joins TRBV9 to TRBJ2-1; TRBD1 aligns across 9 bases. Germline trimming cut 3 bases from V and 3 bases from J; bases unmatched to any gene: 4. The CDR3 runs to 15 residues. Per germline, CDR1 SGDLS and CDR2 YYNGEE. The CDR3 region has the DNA TGTGCCAGCAGCGAGGGACAGGGTCACTACAATGAGCAGTTCTTC. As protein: CASSEGQGHYNEQFF.

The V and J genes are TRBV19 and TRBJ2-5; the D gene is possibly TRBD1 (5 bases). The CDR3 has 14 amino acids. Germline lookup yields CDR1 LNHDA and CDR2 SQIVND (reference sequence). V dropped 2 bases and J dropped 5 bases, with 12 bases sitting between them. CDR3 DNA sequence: TGTGCCAGTAGTATACAGGGTTCGTGGGAGACCCAGTACTTC. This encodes CASSIQGSWETQYF.

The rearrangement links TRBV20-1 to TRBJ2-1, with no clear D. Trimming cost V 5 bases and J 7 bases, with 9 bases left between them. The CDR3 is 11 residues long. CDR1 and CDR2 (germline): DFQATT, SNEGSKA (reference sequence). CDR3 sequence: CSAHSFNEQFF. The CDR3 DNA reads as TGCAGTGCTCACAGTTTTAATGAGCAGTTCTTC.

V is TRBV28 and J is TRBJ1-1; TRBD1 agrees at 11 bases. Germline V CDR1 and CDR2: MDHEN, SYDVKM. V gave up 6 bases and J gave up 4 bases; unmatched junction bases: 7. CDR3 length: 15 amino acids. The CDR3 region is CASSRTGGRGTEAFF. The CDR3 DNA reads TGTGCCAGCAGCCGGACAGGGGGCCGGGGCACTGAAGCTTTCTTT.

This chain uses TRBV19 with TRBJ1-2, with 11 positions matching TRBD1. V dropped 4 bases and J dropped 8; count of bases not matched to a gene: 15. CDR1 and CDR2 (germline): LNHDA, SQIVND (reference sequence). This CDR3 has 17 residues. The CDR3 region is CASSNPWRTGGAEGYTF. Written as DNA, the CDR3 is TGTGCCAGTAGTAACCCCTGGAGGACAGGGGGCGCTGAAGGCTACACCTTC.

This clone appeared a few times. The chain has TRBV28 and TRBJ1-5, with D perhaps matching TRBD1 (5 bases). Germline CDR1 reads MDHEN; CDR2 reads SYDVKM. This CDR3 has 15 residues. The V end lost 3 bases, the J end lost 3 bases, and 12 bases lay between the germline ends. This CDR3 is CASSFTGVDNQPQHF. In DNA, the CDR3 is TGTGCCAGCAGTTTTACGGGGGTCGACAATCAGCCCCAGCATTTT.

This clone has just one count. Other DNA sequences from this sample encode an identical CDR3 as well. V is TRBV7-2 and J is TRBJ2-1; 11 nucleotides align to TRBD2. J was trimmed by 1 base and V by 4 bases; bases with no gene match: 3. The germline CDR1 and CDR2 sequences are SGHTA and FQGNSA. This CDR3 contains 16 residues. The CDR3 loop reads CASSSGLAVSYNEQFF. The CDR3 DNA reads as TGTGCCAGCAGCTCGGGACTAGCGGTTTCCTACAATGAGCAGTTCTTC.